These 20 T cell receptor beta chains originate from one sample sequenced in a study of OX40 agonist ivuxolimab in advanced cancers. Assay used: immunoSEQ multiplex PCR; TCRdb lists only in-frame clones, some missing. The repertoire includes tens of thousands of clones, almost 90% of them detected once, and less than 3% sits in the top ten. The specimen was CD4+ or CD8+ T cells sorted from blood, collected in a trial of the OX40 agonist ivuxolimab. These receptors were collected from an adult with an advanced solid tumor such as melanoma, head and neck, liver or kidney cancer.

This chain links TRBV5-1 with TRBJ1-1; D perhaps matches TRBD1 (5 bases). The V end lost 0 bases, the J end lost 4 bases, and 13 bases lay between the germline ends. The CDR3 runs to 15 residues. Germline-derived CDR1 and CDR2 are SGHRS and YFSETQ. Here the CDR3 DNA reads TGCGCCAGCAGCTTGGCTTCTTCGGGACTCACTGAAGCTTTCTTT. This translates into CASSLASSGLTEAFF.

CDR3 sequence: CASSGGSGEQFF. The CDR3 DNA is TGTGCCAGCAGTGGGGGTTCTGGTGAGCAGTTCTTC. The rearrangement uses TRBV6-4 and TRBJ2-1, with D unresolved. The CDR3 is 12 amino acids. Trimming took 4 bases from V and 9 from J, leaving 10 bases between them. Per the germline V gene, CDR1 is MRHNA and CDR2 is SNTAGT.

The CDR3 reads CASSNPAGNNYGYTF. DNA of the CDR3: TGTGCCAGCAGTAACCCCGCAGGGAACAACTATGGCTACACCTTC. The chain recombines TRBV6-1 with TRBJ1-2; possibly TRBD1 for D (5 bases). V was clipped by 5 bases and J by 2 bases, with 15 bases between them. The CDR3 consists of 15 residues. Germline values: CDR1 MNHNS, CDR2 SASEGT.

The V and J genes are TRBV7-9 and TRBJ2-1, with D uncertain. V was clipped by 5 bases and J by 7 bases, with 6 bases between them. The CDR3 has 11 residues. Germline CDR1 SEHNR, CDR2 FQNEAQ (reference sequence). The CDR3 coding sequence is TGTGCCAGCAGCCTCCAGAATGAGCAGTTCTTC. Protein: CASSLQNEQFF. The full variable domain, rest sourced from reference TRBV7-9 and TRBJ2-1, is DTGVSQNPRHKITKRGQNVTFRCDPISEHNRLYWYRQTLGQGPEFLTYFQNEAQLEKSRLLSDRFSAERPKGSFSTLEIQRTEQGDSAMYLCASSLQNEQFFGPGTRLTVL.

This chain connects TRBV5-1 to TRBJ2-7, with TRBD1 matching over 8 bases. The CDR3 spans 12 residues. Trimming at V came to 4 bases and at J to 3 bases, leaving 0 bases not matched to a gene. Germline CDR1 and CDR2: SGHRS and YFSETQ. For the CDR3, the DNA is TGCGCCAGCAGCGGACAGGGCTACGAGCAGTACTTC. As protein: CASSGQGYEQYF.

The CDR3 protein is CASSGTGGGETQYF. The CDR3 nucleotides are TGCGCCAGCAGCGGCACAGGGGGAGGAGAGACCCAGTACTTC. The rearrangement uses TRBV5-1 and TRBJ2-5; 8 bases are a match to TRBD1. Germline CDR1 reads SGHRS; CDR2 reads YFSETQ. V lost 4 bases to trimming and J lost 4 bases; unmatched junction nucleotides: 6. The CDR3 spans 14 residues.

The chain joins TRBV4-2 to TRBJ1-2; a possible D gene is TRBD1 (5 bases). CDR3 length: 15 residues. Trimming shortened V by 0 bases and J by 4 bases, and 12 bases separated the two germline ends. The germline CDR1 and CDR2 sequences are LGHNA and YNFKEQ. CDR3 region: CASSQDFEGVYGYTF. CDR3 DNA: TGTGCCAGCAGCCAAGATTTTGAAGGGGTCTATGGCTACACCTTC.

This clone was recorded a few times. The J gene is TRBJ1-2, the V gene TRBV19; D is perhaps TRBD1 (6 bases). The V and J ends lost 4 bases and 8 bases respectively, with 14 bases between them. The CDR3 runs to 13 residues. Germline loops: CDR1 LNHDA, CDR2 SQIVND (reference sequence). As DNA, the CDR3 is TGTGCCAGTAGTAAGCGGGGGGCGGGCGGCTACACCTTC. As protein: CASSKRGAGGYTF.

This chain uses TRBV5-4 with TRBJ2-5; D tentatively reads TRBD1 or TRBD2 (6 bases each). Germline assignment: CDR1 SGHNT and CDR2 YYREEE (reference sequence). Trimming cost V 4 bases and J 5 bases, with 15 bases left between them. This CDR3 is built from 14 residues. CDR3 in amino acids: CASSASGARETQYF. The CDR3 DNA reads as TGTGCCAGCAGCGCTTCGGGGGCTCGGGAGACCCAGTACTTC.

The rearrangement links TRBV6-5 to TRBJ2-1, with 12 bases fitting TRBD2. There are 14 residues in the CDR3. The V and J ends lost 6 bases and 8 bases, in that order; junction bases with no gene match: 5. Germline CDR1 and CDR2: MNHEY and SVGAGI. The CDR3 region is CASRRTSGAHEQFF. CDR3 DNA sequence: TGTGCCAGCAGGCGGACTAGCGGGGCCCATGAGCAGTTCTTC.

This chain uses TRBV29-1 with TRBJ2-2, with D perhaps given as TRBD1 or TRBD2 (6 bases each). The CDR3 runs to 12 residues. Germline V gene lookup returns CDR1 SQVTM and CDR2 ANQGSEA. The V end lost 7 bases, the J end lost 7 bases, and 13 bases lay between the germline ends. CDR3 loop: CSASGAFGELFF. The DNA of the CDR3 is TGCAGCGCCTCGGGGGCGTTCGGGGAGCTGTTTTTT.

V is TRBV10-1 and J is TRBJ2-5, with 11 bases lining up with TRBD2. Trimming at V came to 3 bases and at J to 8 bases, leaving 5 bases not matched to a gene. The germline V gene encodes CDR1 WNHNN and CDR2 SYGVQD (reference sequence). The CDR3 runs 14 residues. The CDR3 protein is CASSDPTSGNTQYF. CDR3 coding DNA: TGCGCCAGCAGTGATCCGACTAGCGGGAACACCCAGTACTTC.

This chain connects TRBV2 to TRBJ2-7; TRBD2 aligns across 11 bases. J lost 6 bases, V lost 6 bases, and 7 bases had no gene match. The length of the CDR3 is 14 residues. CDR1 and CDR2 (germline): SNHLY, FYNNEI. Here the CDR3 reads CASSKTSGNLEQYF. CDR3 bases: TGTGCCAGCAGCAAGACTAGCGGGAATCTCGAGCAGTACTTC. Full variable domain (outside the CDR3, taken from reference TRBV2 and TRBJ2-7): EPEVTQTPSHQVTQMGQEVILRCVPISNHLYFYWYRQILGQKVEFLVSFYNNEISEKSEIFDDQFSVERPDGSNFTLKIRSTKLEDSAMYFCASSKTSGNLEQYFGPGTRLTVT.

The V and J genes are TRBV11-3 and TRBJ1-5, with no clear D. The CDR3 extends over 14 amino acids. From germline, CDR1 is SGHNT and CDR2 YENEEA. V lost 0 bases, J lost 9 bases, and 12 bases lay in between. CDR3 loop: CASSLEPGVGPQHF. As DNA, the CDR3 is TGTGCCAGCAGCTTAGAGCCCGGGGTGGGGCCCCAGCATTTT.

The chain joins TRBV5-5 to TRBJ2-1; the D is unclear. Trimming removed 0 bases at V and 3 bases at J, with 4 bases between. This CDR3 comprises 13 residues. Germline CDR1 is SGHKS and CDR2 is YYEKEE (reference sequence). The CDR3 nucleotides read TGTGCCAGCAGCTTGGACTACTACAATGAGCAGTTCTTC. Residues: CASSLDYYNEQFF.

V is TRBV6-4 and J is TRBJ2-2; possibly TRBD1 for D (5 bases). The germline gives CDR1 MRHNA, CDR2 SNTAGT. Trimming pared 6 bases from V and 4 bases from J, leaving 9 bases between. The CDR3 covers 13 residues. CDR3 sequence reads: CASRPQGTGELFF. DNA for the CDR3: TGTGCCAGCAGACCGCAGGGCACCGGGGAGCTGTTTTTT.

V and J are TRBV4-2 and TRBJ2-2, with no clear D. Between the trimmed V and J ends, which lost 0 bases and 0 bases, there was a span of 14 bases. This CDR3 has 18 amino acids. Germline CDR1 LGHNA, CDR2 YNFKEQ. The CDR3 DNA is TGTGCCAGCAGCCAAGAGTTATTCCGTCGAACGAACACCGGGGAGCTGTTTTTT. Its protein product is CASSQELFRRTNTGELFF.

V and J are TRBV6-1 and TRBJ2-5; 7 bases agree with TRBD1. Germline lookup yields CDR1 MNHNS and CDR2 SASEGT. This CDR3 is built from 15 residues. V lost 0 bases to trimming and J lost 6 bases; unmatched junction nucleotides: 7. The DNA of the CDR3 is TGTGCCAGCAGTGAAGCGCCCCAGGACAGGCAGACCCAGTACTTC. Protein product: CASSEAPQDRQTQYF.

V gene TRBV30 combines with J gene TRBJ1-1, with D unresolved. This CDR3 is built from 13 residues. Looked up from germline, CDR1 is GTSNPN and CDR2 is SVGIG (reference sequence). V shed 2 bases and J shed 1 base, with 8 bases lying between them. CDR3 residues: CAWSPDGNTEAFF. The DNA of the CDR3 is TGTGCCTGGAGTCCGGACGGGAACACTGAAGCTTTCTTT.

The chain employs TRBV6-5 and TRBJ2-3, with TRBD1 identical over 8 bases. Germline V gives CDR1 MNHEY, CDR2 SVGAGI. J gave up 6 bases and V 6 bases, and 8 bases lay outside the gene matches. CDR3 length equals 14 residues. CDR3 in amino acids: CASRFRDRTDTQYF. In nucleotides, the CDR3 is TGTGCCAGCAGATTCCGGGACAGGACGGATACGCAGTATTTT.